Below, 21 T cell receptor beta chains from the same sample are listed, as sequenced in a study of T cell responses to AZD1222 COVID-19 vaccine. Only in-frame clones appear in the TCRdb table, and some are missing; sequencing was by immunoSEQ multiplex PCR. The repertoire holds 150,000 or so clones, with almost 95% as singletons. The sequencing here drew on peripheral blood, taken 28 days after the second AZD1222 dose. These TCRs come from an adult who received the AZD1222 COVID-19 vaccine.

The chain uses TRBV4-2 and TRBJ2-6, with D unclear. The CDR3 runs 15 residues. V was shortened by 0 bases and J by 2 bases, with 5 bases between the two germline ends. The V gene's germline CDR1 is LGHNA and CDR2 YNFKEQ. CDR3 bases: TGTGCCAGCAGCCAAGAGTTAGCTGGGGCCAACGTCCTGACTTTC. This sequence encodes CASSQELAGANVLTF.

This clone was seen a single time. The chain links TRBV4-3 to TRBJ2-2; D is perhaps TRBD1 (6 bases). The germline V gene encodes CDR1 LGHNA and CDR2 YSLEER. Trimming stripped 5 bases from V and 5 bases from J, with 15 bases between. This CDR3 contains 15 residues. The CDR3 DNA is TGCGCCAGCAGCTACCTGGCAGGGGTGACCGGGGAGCTGTTTTTT. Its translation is CASSYLAGVTGELFF.

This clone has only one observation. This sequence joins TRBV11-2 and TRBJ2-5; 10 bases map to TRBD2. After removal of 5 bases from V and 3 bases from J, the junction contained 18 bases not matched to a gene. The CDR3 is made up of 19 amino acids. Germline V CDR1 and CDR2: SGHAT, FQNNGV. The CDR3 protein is CASSRFGIAGGHIKETQYF. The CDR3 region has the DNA TGTGCCAGCAGCCGATTTGGGATAGCGGGAGGCCACATAAAAGAGACCCAGTACTTC.

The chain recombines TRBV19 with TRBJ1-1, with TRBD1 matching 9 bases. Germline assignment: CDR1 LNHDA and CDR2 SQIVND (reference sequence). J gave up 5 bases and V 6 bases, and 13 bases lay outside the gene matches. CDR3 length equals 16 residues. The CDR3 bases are TGTGCCAGTAGACCTAATACAGGGGGCGGGTGGACTGAAGCTTTCTTT. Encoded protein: CASRPNTGGGWTEAFF.

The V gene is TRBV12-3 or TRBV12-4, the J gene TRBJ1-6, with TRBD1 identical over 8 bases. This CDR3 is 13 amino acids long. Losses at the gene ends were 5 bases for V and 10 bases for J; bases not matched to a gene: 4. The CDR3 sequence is CASSGQGSSPLHF. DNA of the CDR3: TGTGCCAGCAGTGGACAGGGAAGCTCACCCCTCCACTTT.

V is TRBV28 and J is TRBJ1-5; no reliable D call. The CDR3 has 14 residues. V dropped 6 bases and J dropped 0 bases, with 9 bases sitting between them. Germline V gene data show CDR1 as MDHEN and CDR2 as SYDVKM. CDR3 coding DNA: TGTGCCAGCAGACTAGAGTTTAGCAATCAGCCCCAGCATTTT. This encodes CASRLEFSNQPQHF.

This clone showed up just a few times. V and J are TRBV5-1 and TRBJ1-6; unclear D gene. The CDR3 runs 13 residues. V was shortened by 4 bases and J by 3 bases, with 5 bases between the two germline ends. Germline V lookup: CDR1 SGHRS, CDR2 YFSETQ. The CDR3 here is CASSPDYNSPLHF. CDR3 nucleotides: TGCGCCAGCAGCCCCGACTATAATTCACCCCTCCACTTT. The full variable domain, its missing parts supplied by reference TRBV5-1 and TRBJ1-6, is KAGVTQTPRYLIKTRGQQVTLSCSPISGHRSVSWYQQTPGQGLQFLFEYFSETQRNKGNFPGRFSGRQFSNSRSEMNVSTLELGDSALYLCASSPDYNSPLHFGNGTRLTVT.

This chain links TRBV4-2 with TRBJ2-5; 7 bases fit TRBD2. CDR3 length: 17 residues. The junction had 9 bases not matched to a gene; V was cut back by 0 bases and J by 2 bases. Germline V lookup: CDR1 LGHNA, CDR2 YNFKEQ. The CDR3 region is CASSQDGGWEGQETQYF. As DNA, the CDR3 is TGTGCCAGCAGCCAAGATGGAGGGTGGGAGGGACAAGAGACCCAGTACTTC.

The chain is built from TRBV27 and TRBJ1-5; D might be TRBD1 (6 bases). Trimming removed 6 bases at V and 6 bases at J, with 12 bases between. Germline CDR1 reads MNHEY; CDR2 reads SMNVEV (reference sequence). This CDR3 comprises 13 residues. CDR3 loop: CASRGGASQPQHF. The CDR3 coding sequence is TGTGCCAGCAGAGGGGGGGCGAGTCAGCCCCAGCATTTT.

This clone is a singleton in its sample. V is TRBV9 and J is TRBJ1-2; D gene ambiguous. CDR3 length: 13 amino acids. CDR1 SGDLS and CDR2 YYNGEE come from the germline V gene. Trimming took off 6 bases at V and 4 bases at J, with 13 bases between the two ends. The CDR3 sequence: CASTVGGSYGYTF. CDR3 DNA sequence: TGTGCCAGCACCGTGGGAGGTAGCTATGGCTACACCTTC.

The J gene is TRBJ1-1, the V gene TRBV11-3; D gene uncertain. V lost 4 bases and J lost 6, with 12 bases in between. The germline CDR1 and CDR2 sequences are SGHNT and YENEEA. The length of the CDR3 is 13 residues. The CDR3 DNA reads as TGTGCCAGCAGCTCCCGACACATGTCTGAAGCTTTCTTT. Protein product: CASSSRHMSEAFF.

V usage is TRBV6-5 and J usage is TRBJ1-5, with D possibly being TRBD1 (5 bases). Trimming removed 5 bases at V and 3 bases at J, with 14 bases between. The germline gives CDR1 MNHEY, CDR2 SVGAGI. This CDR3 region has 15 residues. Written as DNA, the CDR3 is TGTGCCAGCAGTCTATCAACAGGAGACAATCAGCCCCAGCATTTT. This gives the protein CASSLSTGDNQPQHF.

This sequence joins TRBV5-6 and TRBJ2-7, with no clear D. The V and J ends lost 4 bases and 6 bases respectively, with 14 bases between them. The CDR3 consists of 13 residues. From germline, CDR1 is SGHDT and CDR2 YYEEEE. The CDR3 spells CASSLGPGREQYF. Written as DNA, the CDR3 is TGTGCCAGCAGCCTTGGACCCGGCCGCGAGCAGTACTTC.

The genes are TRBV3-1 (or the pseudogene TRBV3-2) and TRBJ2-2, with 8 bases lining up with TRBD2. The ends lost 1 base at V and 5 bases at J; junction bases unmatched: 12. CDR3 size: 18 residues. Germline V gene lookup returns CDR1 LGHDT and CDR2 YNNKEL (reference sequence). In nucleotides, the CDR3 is TGTGCCAGCAGCCAAGGGCCCGGGACTAGTGGAGGAACCGGGGAGCTGTTTTTT. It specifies CASSQGPGTSGGTGELFF.

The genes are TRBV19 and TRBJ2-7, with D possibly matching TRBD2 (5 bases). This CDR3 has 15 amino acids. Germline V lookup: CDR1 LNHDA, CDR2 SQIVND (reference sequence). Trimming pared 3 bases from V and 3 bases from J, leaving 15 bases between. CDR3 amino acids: CASSMAALALYEQYF. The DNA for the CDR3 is TGTGCCAGTAGTATGGCGGCGTTAGCGCTCTACGAGCAGTACTTC.

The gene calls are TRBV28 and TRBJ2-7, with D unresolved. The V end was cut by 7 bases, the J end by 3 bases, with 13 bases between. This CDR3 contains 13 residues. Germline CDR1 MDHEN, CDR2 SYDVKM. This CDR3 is CASTVGLRYEQYF. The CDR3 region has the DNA TGTGCCAGCACGGTGGGCCTTCGCTACGAGCAGTACTTC. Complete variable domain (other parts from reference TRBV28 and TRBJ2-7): DVKVTQSSRYLVKRTGEKVFLECVQDMDHENMFWYRQDPGLGLRLIYFSYDVKMKEKGDIPEGYSVSREKKERFSLILESASTNQTSMYLCASTVGLRYEQYFGPGTRLTVT.

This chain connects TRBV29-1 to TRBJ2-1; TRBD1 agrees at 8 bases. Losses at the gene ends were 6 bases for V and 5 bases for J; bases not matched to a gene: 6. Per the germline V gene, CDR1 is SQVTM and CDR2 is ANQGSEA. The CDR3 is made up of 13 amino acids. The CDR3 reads CSVRQGNHNEQFF. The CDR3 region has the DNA TGCAGCGTCCGACAGGGGAACCACAATGAGCAGTTCTTC.

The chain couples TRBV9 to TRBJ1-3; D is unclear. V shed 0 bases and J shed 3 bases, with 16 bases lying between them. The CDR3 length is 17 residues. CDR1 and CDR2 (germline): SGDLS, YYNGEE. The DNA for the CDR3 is TGTGCCAGCAGCGTAGCACAACGTCTTGGCCTTGGAAACACCATATATTTT. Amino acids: CASSVAQRLGLGNTIYF.

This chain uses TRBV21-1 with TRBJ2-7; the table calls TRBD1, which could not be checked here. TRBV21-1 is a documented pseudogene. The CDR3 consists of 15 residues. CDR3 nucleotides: TGTGCCAGCAGCAAGGGAAACAGGGGATCTGGAGAGCAGTACTTC. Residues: CASSKGNRGSGEQYF.

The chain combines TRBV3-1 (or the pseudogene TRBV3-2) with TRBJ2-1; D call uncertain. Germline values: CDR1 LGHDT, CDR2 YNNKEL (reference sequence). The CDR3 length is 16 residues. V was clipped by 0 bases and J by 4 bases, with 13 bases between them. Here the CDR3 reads CASSQEGRALYNEQFF. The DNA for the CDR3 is TGTGCCAGCAGCCAAGAGGGCCGAGCGCTGTACAATGAGCAGTTCTTC.

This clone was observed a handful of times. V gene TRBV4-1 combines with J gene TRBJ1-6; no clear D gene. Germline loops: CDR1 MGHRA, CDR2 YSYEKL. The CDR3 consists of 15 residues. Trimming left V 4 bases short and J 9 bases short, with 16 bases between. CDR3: CASSLLTVPGSPLHF. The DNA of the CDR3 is TGCGCCAGCAGCCTCCTAACGGTTCCGGGTTCACCCCTCCACTTT.